The rows below give T cell receptor beta chains drawn from one sample of a study of blood T cell repertoires in COVID-19. Here immunoSEQ multiplex PCR was the method, and the copy in TCRdb shows in-frame clones only, minus some. The data show some 150,000 clones, roughly nine tenths seen once. Material for sequencing was peripheral blood. These receptors originate from a woman in her sixties with COVID-19, enrolled during active disease. CDR3s leave out the opening cysteine and the closing phenylalanine or tryptophan. The order of the fields is CDR3 protein, J gene, V gene.

CDR3 protein: ASSRVTGTSAAYNEQF; J gene: TRBJ2-1; V gene: TRBV5-1
CDR3 protein: AWSVLAGNYNEQF; J gene: TRBJ2-1; V gene: TRBV30
CDR3 protein: ASSLRGGDSYSYNEQF; J gene: TRBJ2-1; V gene: TRBV28
CDR3 protein: ASSQPTGGTEAF; J gene: TRBJ1-1; V gene: TRBV23-1
CDR3 protein: ASSTLTNEKLF; J gene: TRBJ1-4; V gene: TRBV19
CDR3 protein: ASSYGLVLDGELF; J gene: TRBJ2-2; V gene: TRBV5-4
CDR3 protein: ASSQDWAGASSGNTIY; J gene: TRBJ1-3; V gene: TRBV3-1/TRBV3-2
CDR3 protein: ASTPRLAGNTGELF; J gene: TRBJ2-2; V gene: TRBV19
CDR3 protein: ASSLDQGARETQY; J gene: TRBJ2-5; V gene: TRBV5-6
CDR3 protein: ASNGAGGGNTIY; J gene: TRBJ1-3; V gene: TRBV6-6
CDR3 protein: ASSVGDRDNQPQH; J gene: TRBJ1-5; V gene: TRBV9
CDR3 protein: AWSREGGSYEQY; J gene: TRBJ2-7; V gene: TRBV30
CDR3 protein: ASSYWTSGSGGTQY; J gene: TRBJ2-3; V gene: TRBV6-2/TRBV6-3
CDR3 protein: ASSLWPTINEKLF; J gene: TRBJ1-4; V gene: TRBV7-2
CDR3 protein: ATSDPTGGSGNTIY; J gene: TRBJ1-3; V gene: TRBV24-1
CDR3 protein: ASSQAHRLAGADTQY; J gene: TRBJ2-3; V gene: TRBV3-1/TRBV3-2
CDR3 protein: ASKGAGPDNSPLH; J gene: TRBJ1-6; V gene: TRBV19
CDR3 protein: ASSLSTGANEQF; J gene: TRBJ2-1; V gene: TRBV28
CDR3 protein: ASSTGTSGTYYNEQF; J gene: TRBJ2-1; V gene: TRBV7-9
CDR3 protein: ASSPVPDSNTEAF; J gene: TRBJ1-1; V gene: TRBV18
CDR3 protein: ASSDRGGYGYT; J gene: TRBJ1-2; V gene: TRBV6-4
CDR3 protein: ASSLIRWQPQH; J gene: TRBJ1-5; V gene: TRBV7-2
CDR3 protein: AWRAGEGVVSPLH; J gene: TRBJ1-6; V gene: TRBV30
CDR3 protein: ASSSGVNQPQH; J gene: TRBJ1-5; V gene: TRBV18
CDR3 protein: ATSDRGVSETQY; J gene: TRBJ2-5; V gene: TRBV24-1
CDR3 protein: ASSSSGVAYNEQF; J gene: TRBJ2-1; V gene: TRBV5-5
CDR3 protein: ASSLKGGASYEQY; J gene: TRBJ2-7; V gene: TRBV27
CDR3 protein: ASSYSGQGAYEQY; J gene: TRBJ2-7; V gene: TRBV6-5
CDR3 protein: ATRPGGYGYT; J gene: TRBJ1-2; V gene: TRBV19
CDR3 protein: ASSPRPGTAYSNQPQH; J gene: TRBJ1-5; V gene: TRBV27
CDR3 protein: ASSRQEGDGYT; J gene: TRBJ1-2; V gene: TRBV9
CDR3 protein: ASIPELGSPYNEQF; J gene: TRBJ2-1; V gene: TRBV5-4
CDR3 protein: ASSFQGTKNIQY; J gene: TRBJ2-4; V gene: TRBV7-9
CDR3 protein: ASTKGGSAHEQF; J gene: TRBJ2-1; V gene: TRBV2
CDR3 protein: ASQRAGGAETQY; J gene: TRBJ2-5; V gene: TRBV19
CDR3 protein: SVEDRTGSALLGETQY; J gene: TRBJ2-5; V gene: TRBV29-1
CDR3 protein: ASSLTTGNGYT; J gene: TRBJ1-2; V gene: TRBV7-9
CDR3 protein: ASSDRLAGRQY; J gene: TRBJ2-5; V gene: TRBV10-1
CDR3 protein: AIRLGQGNNEQF; J gene: TRBJ2-1; V gene: TRBV10-3
CDR3 protein: AWTPEDLSYEQY; J gene: TRBJ2-7; V gene: TRBV30
CDR3 protein: ASSLWQGGVKQY; J gene: TRBJ2-7; V gene: TRBV28
CDR3 protein: ASRFSGANTGELF; J gene: TRBJ2-2; V gene: TRBV11-2
CDR3 protein: ASSQKGGRSPF; J gene: TRBJ2-1; V gene: TRBV4-3
CDR3 protein: ASREDRERYQPQH; J gene: TRBJ1-5; V gene: TRBV2
CDR3 protein: AWRGQRDQPQH; J gene: TRBJ1-5; V gene: TRBV30
CDR3 protein: ASQRWGGNEQF; J gene: TRBJ2-1; V gene: TRBV9
CDR3 protein: ASSLPAGELF; J gene: TRBJ2-2; V gene: TRBV18
CDR3 protein: ASSLGPGRSYEQY; J gene: TRBJ2-7; V gene: TRBV5-4
CDR3 protein: ASSIARTVSYEQY; J gene: TRBJ2-7; V gene: TRBV19
CDR3 protein: ASSPRLGGTEAF; J gene: TRBJ1-1; V gene: TRBV7-3
CDR3 protein: ASSSPGTGHYGYT; J gene: TRBJ1-2; V gene: TRBV5-1
CDR3 protein: ASSSTTSGSSYEQY; J gene: TRBJ2-7; V gene: TRBV7-2
CDR3 protein: ASQGQNYGYT; J gene: TRBJ1-2; V gene: TRBV6-6
CDR3 protein: ASSYSGLANQQY; J gene: TRBJ2-7; V gene: TRBV6-2/TRBV6-3
CDR3 protein: ASSPRGLAEAF; J gene: TRBJ1-1; V gene: TRBV18
CDR3 protein: ASSLAVRETQY; J gene: TRBJ2-5; V gene: TRBV5-1
CDR3 protein: ASSSLDTQY; J gene: TRBJ2-3; V gene: TRBV12-3/TRBV12-4
CDR3 protein: ASSETDGSYEQY; J gene: TRBJ2-7; V gene: TRBV10-1
CDR3 protein: ASSRGTQY; J gene: TRBJ2-5; V gene: TRBV6-2/TRBV6-3